Reported below is one T cell receptor beta chain. It was with a sample-barcoded 5' primer and a J-beta primer mix that a second PCR of roughly 6 to 11 cycles was run. MiXCR was run by TCRdb on the 5' RACE reads, yielding one entry per CDR3 protein. The sample shows roughly 1 million distinct CDR3 sequences, 20% to 25% of them seen only once. The entry originates in a study of blood T cells in healthy people across ages. The CDR3 has 15 amino acids. The V gene's germline CDR1 is SQVTM and CDR2 ANQGSEA. Trimming at V came to 4 bases and at J to 4 bases, leaving 7 bases not matched to a gene. Researchers isolated at least 6 million PBMCs per sample. These same records also appear under a second study, on T cells of mothers and their children.

The sample taken for sequencing was blood. The chain employs TRBV29-1 and TRBJ2-1; 10 positions agree with TRBD2. The TCR comes from a girl aged 2 to 10 in good health. CDR3 DNA sequence: TGCAGCGTTGGACCAGGACTAGCGGATTACAATGAGCAGTTCTTC. Its protein product is CSVGPGLADYNEQFF.